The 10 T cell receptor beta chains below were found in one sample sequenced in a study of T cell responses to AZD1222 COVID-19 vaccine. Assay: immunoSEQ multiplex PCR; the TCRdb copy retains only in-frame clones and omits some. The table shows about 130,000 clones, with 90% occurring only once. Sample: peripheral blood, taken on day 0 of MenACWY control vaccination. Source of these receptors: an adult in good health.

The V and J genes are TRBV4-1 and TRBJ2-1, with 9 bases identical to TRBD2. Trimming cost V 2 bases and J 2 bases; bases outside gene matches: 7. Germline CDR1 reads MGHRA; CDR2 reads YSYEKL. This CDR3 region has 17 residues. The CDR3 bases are TGCGCCAGCAGCCAATTCCTAGCGGGACGGGCCTACAATGAGCAGTTCTTC. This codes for CASSQFLAGRAYNEQFF.

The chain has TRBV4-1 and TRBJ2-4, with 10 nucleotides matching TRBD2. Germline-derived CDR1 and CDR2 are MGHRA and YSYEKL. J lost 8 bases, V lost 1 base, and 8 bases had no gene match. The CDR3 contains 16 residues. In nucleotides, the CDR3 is TGCGCCAGCAGCCAAGTACTAGCGGGGAGTAGGGACATTCAGTACTTC. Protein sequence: CASSQVLAGSRDIQYF.

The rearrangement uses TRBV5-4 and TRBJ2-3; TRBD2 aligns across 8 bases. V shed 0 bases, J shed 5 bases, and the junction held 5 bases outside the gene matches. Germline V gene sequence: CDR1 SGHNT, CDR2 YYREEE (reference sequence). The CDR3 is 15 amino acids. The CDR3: CASSLVGGVVDTQYF. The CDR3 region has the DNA TGTGCCAGCAGCTTGGTCGGGGGGGTCGTAGATACGCAGTATTTT.

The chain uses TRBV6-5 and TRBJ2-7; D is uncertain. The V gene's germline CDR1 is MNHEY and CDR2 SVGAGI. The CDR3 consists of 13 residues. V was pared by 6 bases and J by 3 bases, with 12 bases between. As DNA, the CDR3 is TGTGCCAGCAGCTTATCCCCCATCTACGAGCAGTACTTC. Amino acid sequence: CASSLSPIYEQYF.

This chain's CDR3 is CASSLESGYLGRGYTF. CDR3 DNA: TGTGCCAGCAGCTTAGAGAGTGGATATTTGGGGCGAGGCTACACCTTC. The chain recombines TRBV7-8 with TRBJ1-2, with D maybe TRBD1 (5 bases). The V end lost 1 base, the J end lost 8 bases, and 20 bases lay between the germline ends. The CDR3 spans 16 residues. Germline lookup yields CDR1 SGHVS and CDR2 FQNEAQ.

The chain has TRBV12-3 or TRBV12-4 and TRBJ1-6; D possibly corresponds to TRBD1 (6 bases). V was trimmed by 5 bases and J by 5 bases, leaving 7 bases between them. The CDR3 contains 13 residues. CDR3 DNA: TGTGCCAGCAGTCAGGGGAATAATTCACCCCTCCACTTT. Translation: CASSQGNNSPLHF.

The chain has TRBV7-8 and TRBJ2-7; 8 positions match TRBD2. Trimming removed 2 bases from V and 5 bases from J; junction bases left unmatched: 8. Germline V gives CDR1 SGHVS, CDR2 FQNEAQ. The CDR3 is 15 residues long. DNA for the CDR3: TGTGCCAGCAGCTTACGCAAGCGGGAGACCGACGAGCAGTACTTC. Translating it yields CASSLRKRETDEQYF.

CDR3 region: CASSSAGHSYEQYV. CDR3 nucleotides: TGTGCCAGCAGTTCGGCAGGGCACTCCTACGAGCAGTACGTC. The chain combines TRBV7-2 with TRBJ2-7; maybe TRBD1 (5 bases). CDR1 SGHTA and CDR2 FQGNSA come from the germline V gene. This CDR3 spans 14 amino acids. V was pared by 6 bases and J by 0 bases, with 12 bases between.

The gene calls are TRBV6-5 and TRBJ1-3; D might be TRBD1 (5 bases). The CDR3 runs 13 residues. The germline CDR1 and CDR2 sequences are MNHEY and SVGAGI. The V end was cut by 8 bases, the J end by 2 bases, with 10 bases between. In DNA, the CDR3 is TGTGCCAGCGGAAGGACAACTGGAAACACCATATATTTT. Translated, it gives CASGRTTGNTIYF.

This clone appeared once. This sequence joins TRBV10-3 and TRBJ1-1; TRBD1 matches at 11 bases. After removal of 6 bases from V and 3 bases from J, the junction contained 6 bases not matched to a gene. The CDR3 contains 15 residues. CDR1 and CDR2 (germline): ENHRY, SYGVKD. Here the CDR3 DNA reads TGTGCCATCAGGGATACGGGACAGGGGGACACTGAAGCTTTCTTT. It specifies CAIRDTGQGDTEAFF.